Presented here are 9 T cell receptor beta chains from one specimen sequenced in a study of CD8 T cells in ankylosing spondylitis. Findings and caveats of the study: There was a TCR beta motif, made of several highly homologous variants, that appeared characteristic of ankylosing spondylitis blood.

TCRdb used MiXCR to reprocess the 5' RACE reads, holding one entry per CDR3 protein. The sample has over 600,000 distinct CDR3 sequences; roughly 19% are singletons. Antigen specificity for these receptors is unknown. The sequencing sample was made of blood, either unsorted or a sorted T cell fraction (not recorded which). These receptors all stem from a male donor with ankylosing spondylitis.

A few counts support this clonotype. The V call is TRBV11-1, the J call TRBJ2-2; D not certain. The CDR3 contains 17 residues. V was trimmed by 4 bases and J by 3 bases, leaving 18 bases between them. Germline lookup yields CDR1 SGHAT and CDR2 FQDESV (reference sequence). The CDR3 DNA follows: TGTGCCAGCAGCTCCTCATTTGGCGGCGATTACACCGGGGAGCTGTTTTTT. Its translation is CASSSSFGGDYTGELFF.

This clonotype was seen a few times. The chain links TRBV6-2 or TRBV6-3 to TRBJ2-2; D call uncertain. The CDR3 length is 13 residues. Between the trimmed V and J ends, which lost 7 bases and 8 bases, there was a span of 14 bases. Germline V gives CDR1 MNHEY, CDR2 SVGEGT. The CDR3 here is CASTTQPSGELFF. The CDR3 DNA reads as TGTGCCAGCACCACTCAGCCGTCGGGGGAGCTGTTTTTT.

The chain joins TRBV3-1 to TRBJ2-2; tentatively, D is TRBD2 (6 bases). V was shortened by 2 bases and J by 2 bases, with 12 bases between the two germline ends. Germline values: CDR1 LGHDT, CDR2 YNNKEL (reference sequence). CDR3 length: 16 residues. The CDR3 is CASSQTAGPNTGELFF. The DNA for the CDR3 is TGTGCCAGCAGCCAAACAGCGGGCCCAAACACCGGGGAGCTGTTTTTT.

The gene calls are TRBV27 and TRBJ2-3, with 12 bases lining up with TRBD2. The CDR3 sequence is 17 residues long. Trimming at V came to 5 bases and at J to 0 bases, leaving 6 bases not matched to a gene. Germline CDR1 is MNHEY and CDR2 is SMNVEV (reference sequence). CDR3 nucleotides: TGTGCCAGCAGTCGGTACCTAGCGGGAGGGAGCACAGATACGCAGTATTTT. Translating it yields CASSRYLAGGSTDTQYF.

V gene TRBV6-2 or TRBV6-3 combines with J gene TRBJ2-1; unclear D gene. The germline V gene encodes CDR1 MNHEY and CDR2 SVGEGT. The CDR3 runs to 11 residues. Trimming took off 6 bases at V and 9 bases at J, with 9 bases between the two ends. As DNA, the CDR3 is TGTGCCAGCAGCACCTACGGTGAGCAGTTCTTC. This translates into CASSTYGEQFF.

This clonotype came up a few times. This chain uses TRBV3-1 with TRBJ2-7, with D possibly matching TRBD2 (6 bases). The CDR3 consists of 16 residues. Trimming pared 0 bases from V and 3 bases from J, leaving 15 bases between. Germline-derived CDR1 and CDR2 are LGHDT and YNNKEL (reference sequence). CDR3: CASSQDLGGDYYEQYF. The DNA of the CDR3 is TGTGCCAGCAGCCAAGATTTGGGGGGAGATTACTACGAGCAGTACTTC.

This clonotype was observed a few times. This chain joins TRBV28 and TRBJ1-6, with 7 bases identical to TRBD1. The V gene's germline CDR1 is MDHEN and CDR2 SYDVKM. The CDR3 length is 17 residues. Germline trimming cut 9 bases from V and 6 bases from J; bases unmatched to any gene: 17. The CDR3 sequence is CASHGRGTAEINSPLHF. DNA for the CDR3: TGTGCCAGTCATGGCCGCGGGACAGCCGAGATTAATTCACCCCTCCACTTT.

This clonotype was seen only a few times. The chain is built from TRBV15 and TRBJ2-3; 7 bases match TRBD2. The germline CDR1 and CDR2 sequences are LNHNV and YYDKDF (reference sequence). This CDR3 contains 13 residues. V shed 1 base and J 6 bases; nucleotides not matched to a gene: 1. The CDR3 loop is CATSRGEGDTQYF. Written as DNA, the CDR3 is TGTGCCACCAGCAGAGGGGAGGGCGATACGCAGTATTTT.

Regarding this clonotype: This may come from a read error, since a much larger clone is one base off. V is TRBV5-1 and J is TRBJ2-5, with TRBD1 matching over 8 bases. This CDR3 is 16 amino acids long. Germline V gene sequence: CDR1 SGHRS, CDR2 YFSETQ. CDR3: CVSSGMTGVRQETQYF. CDR3 DNA sequence: TGCGTCAGCAGCGGCATGACAGGGGTCCGCCAAGAGACCCAGTACTTC.